This T cell receptor (beta chain) originates from a study of Tregs in tolerant kidney transplant recipients. Study outcomes and limitations: Donor-specific Treg expansion exceeded global Treg expansion in tolerant patients, suggesting antigen drive. The most relevant donor-specific Treg TCRbeta repertoire apparently came from expansion with activated donor B cells. Validation in larger populations is needed because few patients were studied.

Mixed chimerism was transient after nonmyeloablative marrow transplants from related graft donors. CD4+CD25+CD127- Tregs, CD4+CD25- non-Tregs, CD4 and CD8 cells were sorted. In the case of this clone: The antigen remains undetermined.

Using immunoSEQ multiplex PCR, the repertoire was profiled, and TCRdb retains in-frame clones only, with some absent. Listed are some 29,000 clones; 1.8% falls within the top ten. The clonotype was recovered from a human patient who received a combined kidney and bone marrow transplant. Some T cells may trace back to the graft donor. Sequencing was performed on CD4+ T cells from blood (PBMCs), taken 24 months after the transplant.

The chain's CDR3 is CASSTGGFLSGNTIYF. CDR3 DNA, as far as it was read: TGCGCCAGCAGCACCGGAGGGTTCCTCTCTGGAAACACC. This sequence joins TRBV5-1 and TRBJ1-3; no clear D gene. Read data end 3 residues before the CDR3 end; the end is taken from the germline J gene. This CDR3 is built from 16 residues. Trimming stripped 4 bases from V and 0 bases from J, with 14 bases between. Germline CDR1 reads SGHRS; CDR2 reads YFSETQ.